This T cell receptor (beta chain) was sequenced during a study of T-cell memory formation after mild COVID-19. Study-wide points: Certain responding clones were present in pre-infection memory, suggesting participation of cross-reactive memory.

Germline V gene data show CDR1 as SGHDT and CDR2 as YYEEEE. Trimming pared 3 bases from V and 8 bases from J, leaving 11 bases between. This CDR3 has 12 amino acids. TCRdb used MiXCR to reprocess the 5' RACE reads, holding one entry per CDR3 protein. This sample has 540,000 or so distinct CDR3 sequences, with roughly 22% found just once. This clonotype was found many times. Its antigen is unidentified. The chain combines TRBV5-6 with TRBJ1-2; D ambiguous. Sequencing was performed on PBMCs or a T cell subset sorted from them (not recorded which). This receptor was taken from an adult woman who had mild COVID-19 (a few samples of this study predate the infection). Cell type and time point are not known. CDR3 region: CASSSGFAGYTF. Here the CDR3 DNA reads TGTGCCAGCAGCTCCGGATTCGCAGGCTACACCTTC.